A selection of T cell receptor beta chains follows, all from one sample in a study of blood T cell repertoires in COVID-19. The repertoire was sequenced with immunoSEQ multiplex PCR; TCRdb's copy has only in-frame clones and lacks some. The sample yields tens of thousands of clones, 85% to 90% seen once. Sample: peripheral blood. The receptors stem from a man between 50 and 59 years old with active COVID-19. The CDR3 runs from the conserved cysteine through the conserved F or W. A D gene is named only where the DNA matches it firmly. Clone sizes are given selectively: once, few, many, or a class where the clone is expanded.

length,D,J,size,V,CDR3,DNA
15,TRBD1,TRBJ1-4,.,TRBV2,CASRGPGTGGEKLFF,TGTGCCAGCCGCGGACCGGGGACAGGGGGTGAAAAACTGTTTTTT
13,.,TRBJ1-1,.,TRBV10-3,CAISGQGNTEAFF,TGTGCCATCAGCGGGCAGGGGAACACTGAAGCTTTCTTT
11,TRBD1,TRBJ2-1,.,TRBV28,CTSGRGIEQFF,TGTACCAGTGGCAGGGGGATTGAGCAGTTCTTC
15,.,TRBJ2-7,.,TRBV5-1,CASSLTGRSGDEQYF,TGCGCCAGCAGCTTAACAGGAAGAAGTGGCGACGAGCAGTACTTC
14,.,TRBJ1-2,.,TRBV6-2/TRBV6-3,CASSGRWANYGYTF,TGTGCCAGCAGTGGGCGATGGGCTAACTATGGCTACACCTTC
14,.,TRBJ1-2,.,TRBV7-2,CASRSGGSDYGYTF,TGTGCCAGCCGCTCGGGGGGGTCTGACTATGGCTACACCTTC
13,TRBD2,TRBJ2-7,.,TRBV6-5,CASEGTRPYEQYF,TGTGCCAGCGAAGGGACTAGACCCTACGAGCAGTACTTC
14,.,TRBJ2-1,.,TRBV4-3,CASSQDIRGGEQFF,TGCGCCAGCAGCCAAGATATTCGGGGTGGTGAGCAGTTCTTC
15,TRBD1,TRBJ1-4,.,TRBV6-5,CASSPGTGGNEKLFF,TGTGCCAGCAGCCCCGGGACAGGGGGCAATGAAAAACTGTTTTTT
17,TRBD1,TRBJ1-1,few,TRBV7-2,CASSPSPGQGRDTEAFF,TGTGCCAGCAGCCCGAGCCCGGGACAGGGAAGGGACACTGAAGCTTTCTTT
14,.,TRBJ1-5,.,TRBV19,CASRLQGGNQPQHF,TGTGCCAGTAGACTACAGGGCGGCAATCAGCCCCAGCATTTT
14,TRBD1,TRBJ1-1,.,TRBV7-2,CASSVGQRFPEAFF,TGTGCCAGCAGCGTGGGACAGCGGTTCCCTGAAGCTTTCTTT
16,TRBD1,TRBJ1-5,.,TRBV19,CASSTLTGVGNQPQHF,TGTGCCAGTAGTACCCTGACAGGGGTTGGCAATCAGCCCCAGCATTTT
16,TRBD2,TRBJ2-3,.,TRBV9,CASSLSLAGGPDTQYF,TGTGCCAGCAGCCTGAGTCTAGCGGGGGGGCCTGATACGCAGTATTTT
16,TRBD2,TRBJ2-7,.,TRBV27,CASSSPGLAGVYEQYF,TGTGCCAGCAGTTCCCCGGGACTAGCGGGGGTCTACGAGCAGTACTTC
12,.,TRBJ1-6,.,TRBV2,CASSQDNSPLHF,TGTGCCAGCAGTCAGGATAATTCACCCCTCCACTTT
15,TRBD1,TRBJ1-4,.,TRBV9,CASSPQGQGNEKLFF,TGTGCCAGCAGCCCTCAGGGACAGGGGAATGAAAAACTGTTTTTT
18,TRBD2,TRBJ2-3,.,TRBV4-1,CASSQGLAGVMSTDTQYF,TGCGCCAGCAGCCAAGGACTAGCGGGGGTCATGAGCACAGATACGCAGTATTTT
18,.,TRBJ1-2,few,TRBV15,CATSRDVPLPSGGYGYTF,TGTGCCACCAGCAGAGATGTCCCTCTCCCATCGGGTGGCTATGGCTACACCTTC
19,TRBD2,TRBJ2-7,.,TRBV7-8,CASSRTGASGGTFSYEQYF,TGTGCCAGCAGCCGTACCGGGGCTAGCGGGGGGACCTTCTCCTACGAGCAGTACTTC
16,.,TRBJ1-2,.,TRBV5-4,CASSLELSRGNYGYTF,TGTGCCAGCAGCTTGGAGCTTTCAAGGGGTAACTATGGCTACACCTTC
15,.,TRBJ2-7,.,TRBV10-3,CAISEAPGLTYEQYF,TGTGCCATCAGTGAGGCACCGGGACTGACATACGAGCAGTACTTC
16,TRBD2,TRBJ2-7,.,TRBV3-1/TRBV3-2,CASSPTSRGGSYEQYF,TGTGCCAGCAGCCCCACCTCGCGGGGGGGCAGCTACGAGCAGTACTTC
14,.,TRBJ1-1,few,TRBV19,CASSTGHSNTEAFF,TGTGCCAGTAGTACGGGACATTCGAACACTGAAGCTTTCTTT
12,.,TRBJ2-7,.,TRBV18,CASSPNRGEQYF,TGTGCCAGCTCACCAAATAGGGGCGAGCAGTACTTC
14,TRBD2,TRBJ2-1,.,TRBV7-2,CASSLGSAGHEQFF,TGTGCCAGCAGCTTAGGCTCAGCGGGGCATGAGCAGTTCTTC
13,TRBD2,TRBJ2-3,.,TRBV7-9,CASSYGGADTQYF,TGTGCCAGCAGCTACGGGGGGGCAGATACGCAGTATTTT
16,.,TRBJ1-2,.,TRBV21-1,CASSTRGQGGPYGYTF,TGTGCCAGCAGCACTCGAGGACAGGGAGGTCCATATGGCTACACCTTC
14,.,TRBJ2-7,.,TRBV14,CASSQLGRNYEQYF,TGTGCCAGCAGCCAACTCGGCAGGAACTACGAGCAGTACTTC
17,.,TRBJ2-4,.,TRBV27,CASSLGPGLKAKNIQYF,TGTGCCAGCAGTTTAGGTCCAGGGCTAAAAGCCAAAAACATTCAGTACTTC
14,TRBD1,TRBJ1-2,.,TRBV9,CASSVGRGDYGYTF,TGTGCCAGCAGCGTAGGCAGGGGGGATTATGGCTACACCTTC
15,.,TRBJ1-1,.,TRBV19,CASGGRGRANTEAFF,TGTGCCAGCGGAGGGAGGGGCAGGGCGAACACTGAAGCTTTCTTT
15,.,TRBJ1-2,.,TRBV5-6,CASSSRGLKRGGYTF,TGTGCCAGCAGCTCCAGAGGACTCAAACGGGGAGGCTACACCTTC
14,TRBD1,TRBJ2-3,once,TRBV6-5,CASVQGAKRDTQYF,TGTGCCAGCGTACAGGGGGCTAAGAGAGATACGCAGTATTTT
15,.,TRBJ2-3,few,TRBV7-2,CASSFGQGSADTQYF,TGTGCCAGCAGCTTCGGGCAGGGGTCTGCAGATACGCAGTATTTT
13,.,TRBJ1-4,.,TRBV12-3/TRBV12-4,CASRREEYEKLFF,TGTGCCAGTCGGAGGGAAGAGTATGAAAAACTGTTTTTT
14,TRBD1,TRBJ1-2,.,TRBV27,CASSIYFRGSGYTF,TGTGCCAGCAGCATTTATTTCAGGGGGAGCGGCTACACCTTC
15,.,TRBJ1-2,.,TRBV7-9,CASRRDTGLDYGYTF,TGTGCCAGCAGACGTGACACAGGGTTGGACTATGGCTACACCTTC
16,TRBD2,TRBJ2-5,.,TRBV14,CASSQFSGGPQETQYF,TGTGCCAGCAGCCAATTTAGCGGGGGACCCCAAGAGACCCAGTACTTC
14,TRBD2,TRBJ2-1,.,TRBV7-8,CASSPGTGGNGQFF,TGTGCCAGCAGCCCCGGGACCGGGGGGAATGGGCAGTTCTTC
15,.,TRBJ1-1,.,TRBV6-5,CASSYSELGGTEAFF,TGTGCCAGCAGTTACAGCGAATTGGGGGGGACTGAAGCTTTCTTT
14,TRBD1,TRBJ2-3,.,TRBV5-6,CAYNTRGRTDTQYF,TGTGCCTACAATACGAGGGGGCGGACAGATACGCAGTATTTT
14,.,TRBJ2-2,.,TRBV6-5,CASWRGMITGELFF,TGTGCCAGCTGGAGAGGGATGATCACCGGGGAGCTGTTTTTT
18,TRBD1,TRBJ1-3,.,TRBV7-2,CASSKRDRGISSGNTIYF,TGTGCCAGCAGCAAACGGGACAGGGGTATTAGCTCTGGAAACACCATATATTTT
18,.,TRBJ2-2,.,TRBV7-9,CASSPRSTVLTNTGELFF,TGTGCCAGCAGCCCTCGATCGACAGTACTAACGAACACCGGGGAGCTGTTTTTT